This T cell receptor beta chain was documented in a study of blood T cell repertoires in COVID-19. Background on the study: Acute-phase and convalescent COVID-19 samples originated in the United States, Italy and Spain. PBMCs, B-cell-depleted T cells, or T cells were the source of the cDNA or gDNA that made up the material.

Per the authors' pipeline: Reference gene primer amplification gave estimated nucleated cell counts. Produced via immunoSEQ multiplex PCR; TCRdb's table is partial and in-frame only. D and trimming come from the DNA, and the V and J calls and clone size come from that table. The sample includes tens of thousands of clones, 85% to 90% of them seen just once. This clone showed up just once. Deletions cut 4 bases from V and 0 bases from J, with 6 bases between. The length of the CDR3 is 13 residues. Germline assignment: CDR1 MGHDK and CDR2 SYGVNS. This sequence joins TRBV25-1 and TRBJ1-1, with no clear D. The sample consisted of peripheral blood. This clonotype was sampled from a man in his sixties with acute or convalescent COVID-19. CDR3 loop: CASSAGVNTEAFF. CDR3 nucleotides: TGTGCCAGCAGTGCTGGAGTGAACACTGAAGCTTTCTTT.